The TCR beta chain under discussion was sequenced for a study of blood T cell repertoires in COVID-19. Looking at the study overall: Acute and convalescent COVID-19 specimens originated in the United States, Italy and Spain. T cells, B-cell-depleted T cells, or PBMCs provided the cDNA or gDNA that served as material.

Per the authors' pipeline: Amplifying reference gene primers gave estimates of nucleated cell counts. Sequenced by immunoSEQ multiplex PCR; TCRdb stores in-frame clones only, minus some. V, J and clone size are taken as reported in that table, and D and trimming were inferred from the DNA itself. This table has fewer than 95,000 clones, roughly 80% appearing once. The CDR3 covers 15 residues. Looked up from germline, CDR1 is MDHEN and CDR2 is SYDVKM. Trimming removed 5 bases from V and 2 bases from J, with 13 bases in between. This clonotype was obtained from a human donor in a cohort sampled during active COVID-19. The chain is built from TRBV28 and TRBJ1-5; possibly TRBD1 for D (6 bases). Sequenced: peripheral blood. The CDR3 loop is CASSNRDLGNQPQHF. CDR3 sequence (DNA): TGTGCCAGCAGTAACAGGGATTTGGGCAATCAGCCCCAGCATTTT.